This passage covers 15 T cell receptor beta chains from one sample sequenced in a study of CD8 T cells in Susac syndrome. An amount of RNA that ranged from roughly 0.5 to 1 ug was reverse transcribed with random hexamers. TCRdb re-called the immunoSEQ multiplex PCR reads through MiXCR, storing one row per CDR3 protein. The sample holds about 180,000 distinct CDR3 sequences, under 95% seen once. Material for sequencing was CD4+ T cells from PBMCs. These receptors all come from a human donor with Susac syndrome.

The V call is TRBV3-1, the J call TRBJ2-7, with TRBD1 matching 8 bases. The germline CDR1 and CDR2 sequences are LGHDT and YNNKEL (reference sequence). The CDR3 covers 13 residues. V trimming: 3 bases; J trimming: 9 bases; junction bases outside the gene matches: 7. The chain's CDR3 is CASSQTDRVRQYF. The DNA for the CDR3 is TGTGCCAGCAGCCAGACGGACAGGGTGCGGCAGTACTTC.

Written as DNA, the CDR3 is TGCAGTGCAACCACCGTTGGGACAGGGGAAAGGAATGAGCAGTTCTTC. Translated, it gives CSATTVGTGERNEQFF. The J gene is TRBJ2-1, the V gene TRBV20-1, with 10 bases lining up with TRBD1. CDR3 length: 16 amino acids. V lost 6 bases, J lost 7 bases, and 15 bases stayed unmatched. Germline-derived CDR1 and CDR2 are DFQATT and SNEGSKA (reference sequence).

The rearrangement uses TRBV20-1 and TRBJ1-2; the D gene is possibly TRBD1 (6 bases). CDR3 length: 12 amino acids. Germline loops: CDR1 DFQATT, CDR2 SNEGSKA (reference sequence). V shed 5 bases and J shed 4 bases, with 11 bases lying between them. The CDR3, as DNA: TGCAGTGCTGAGGACAGTTTCTATGGCTACACCTTC. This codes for CSAEDSFYGYTF.

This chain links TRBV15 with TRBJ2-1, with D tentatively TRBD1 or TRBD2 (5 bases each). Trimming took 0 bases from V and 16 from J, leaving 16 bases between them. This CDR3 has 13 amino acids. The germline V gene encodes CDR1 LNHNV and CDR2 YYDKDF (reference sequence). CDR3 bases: TGTGCCACCAGCAGAGACAAAGACGAGAGGGGATTCTTC. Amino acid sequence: CATSRDKDERGFF.

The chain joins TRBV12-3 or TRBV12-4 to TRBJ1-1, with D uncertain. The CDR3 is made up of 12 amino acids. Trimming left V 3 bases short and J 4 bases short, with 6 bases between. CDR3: CASSFSATEAFF. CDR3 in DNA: TGTGCCAGCAGTTTCTCGGCCACTGAAGCTTTCTTT.

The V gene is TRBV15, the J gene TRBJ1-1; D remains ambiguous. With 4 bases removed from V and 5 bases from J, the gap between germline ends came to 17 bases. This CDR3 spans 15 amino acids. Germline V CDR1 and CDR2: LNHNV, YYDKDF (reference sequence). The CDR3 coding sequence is TGTGCCACCAGCATAAATGCACCCCCGGGGACTGAAGCTTTCTTT. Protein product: CATSINAPPGTEAFF.

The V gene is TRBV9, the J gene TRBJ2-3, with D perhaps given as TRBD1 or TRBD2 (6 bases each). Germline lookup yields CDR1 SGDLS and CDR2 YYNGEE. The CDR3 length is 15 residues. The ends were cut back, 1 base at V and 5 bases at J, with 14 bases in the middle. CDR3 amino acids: CASSVLGGPQDTQYF. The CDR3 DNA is TGTGCCAGCAGCGTACTAGGGGGGCCCCAAGATACGCAGTATTTT.

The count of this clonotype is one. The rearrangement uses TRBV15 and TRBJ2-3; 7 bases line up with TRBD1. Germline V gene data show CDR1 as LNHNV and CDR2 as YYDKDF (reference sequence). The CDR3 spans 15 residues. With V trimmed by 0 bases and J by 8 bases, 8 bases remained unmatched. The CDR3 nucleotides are TGTGCCACCAGCAGAGATCGACAGGGAAGGGGTACGCAGTATTTT. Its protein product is CATSRDRQGRGTQYF.

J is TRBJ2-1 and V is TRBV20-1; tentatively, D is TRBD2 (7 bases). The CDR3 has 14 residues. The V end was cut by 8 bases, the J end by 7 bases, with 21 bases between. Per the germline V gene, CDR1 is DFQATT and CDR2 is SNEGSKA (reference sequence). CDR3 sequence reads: CSSPGGARGNEQFF. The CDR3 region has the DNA TGCAGTAGTCCTGGGGGGGCCCGGGGTAATGAGCAGTTCTTC.

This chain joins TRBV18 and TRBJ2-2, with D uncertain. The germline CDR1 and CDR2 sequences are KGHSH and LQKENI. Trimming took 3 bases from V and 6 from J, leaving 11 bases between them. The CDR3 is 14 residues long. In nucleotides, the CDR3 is TGTGCCAGCTCACCTCCGTCCGGGTCCGGGGAGCTGTTTTTT. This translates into CASSPPSGSGELFF. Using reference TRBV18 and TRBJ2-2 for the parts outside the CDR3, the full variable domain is NAGVMQNPRHLVRRRGQEARLRCSPMKGHSHVYWYRQLPEEGLKFMVYLQKENIIDESGMPKERFSAEFPKEGPSILRIQQVVRGDSAAYFCASSPPSGSGELFFGEGSRLTVL.

The CDR3 bases are TGTGCCAGCAGTGTAGTGGATGGGCAGTTCTTC. As protein: CASSVVDGQFF. This rearrangement joins TRBV2 to TRBJ2-1; D not certain. The V and J ends lost 4 bases and 12 bases respectively, with 10 bases between them. CDR1 is SNHLY, CDR2 FYNNEI, per germline. The CDR3 consists of 11 residues. Based on the CDR3 plus reference TRBV2 and TRBJ2-1, the full variable domain is EPEVTQTPSHQVTQMGQEVILRCVPISNHLYFYWYRQILGQKVEFLVSFYNNEISEKSEIFDDQFSVERPDGSNFTLKIRSTKLEDSAMYFCASSVVDGQFFGPGTRLTVL.

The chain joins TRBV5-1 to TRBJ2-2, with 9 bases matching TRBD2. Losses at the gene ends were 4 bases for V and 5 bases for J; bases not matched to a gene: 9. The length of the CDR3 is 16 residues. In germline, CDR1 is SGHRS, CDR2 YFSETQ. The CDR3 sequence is CASSESSGGPTGELFF. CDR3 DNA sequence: TGCGCCAGCAGCGAATCGAGCGGGGGGCCTACCGGGGAGCTGTTTTTT.

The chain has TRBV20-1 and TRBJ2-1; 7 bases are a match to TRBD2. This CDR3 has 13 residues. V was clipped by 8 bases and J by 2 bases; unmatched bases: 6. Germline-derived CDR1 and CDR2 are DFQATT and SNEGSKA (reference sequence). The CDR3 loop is CSLMGGAYNEQFF. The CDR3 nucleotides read TGCAGTCTCATGGGGGGGGCCTACAATGAGCAGTTCTTC.

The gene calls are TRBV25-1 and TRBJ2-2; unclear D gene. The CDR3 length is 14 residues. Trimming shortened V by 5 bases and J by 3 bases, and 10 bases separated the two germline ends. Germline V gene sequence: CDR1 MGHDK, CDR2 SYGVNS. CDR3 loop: CASSFYGYTGELFF. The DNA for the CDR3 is TGTGCCAGCAGTTTCTACGGTTACACCGGGGAGCTGTTTTTT.

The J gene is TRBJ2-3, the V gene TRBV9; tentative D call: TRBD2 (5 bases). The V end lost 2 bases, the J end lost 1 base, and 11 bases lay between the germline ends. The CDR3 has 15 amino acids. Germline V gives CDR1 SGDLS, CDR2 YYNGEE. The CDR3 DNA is TGTGCCAGCAGCGTTCTAGCTCTCGGCACAGATACGCAGTATTTT. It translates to CASSVLALGTDTQYF. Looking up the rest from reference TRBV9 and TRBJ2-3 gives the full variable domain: DSGVTQTPKHLITATGQRVTLRCSPRSGDLSVYWYQQSLDQGLQFLIQYYNGEERAKGNILERFSAQQFPDLHSELNLSSLELGDSALYFCASSVLALGTDTQYFGPGTRLTVL.